A single sample is the source of the 30 T cell receptor beta chains below, sequenced in a study of blood T cell repertoires in COVID-19. Profiling relied on immunoSEQ multiplex PCR, and the TCRdb table lists in-frame clones only, not all of them. The table lists around 77,000 clones, under 95% of them singletons. The material sequenced was peripheral blood. Every receptor here comes from a woman aged 80 or over with active or convalescent COVID-19.

The V call is TRBV7-2, the J call TRBJ1-1; tentative D call: TRBD1 (6 bases). In germline, CDR1 is SGHTA, CDR2 FQGNSA. CDR3 length: 15 residues. The V end was cut by 1 base, the J end by 3 bases, with 12 bases between. Here the CDR3 DNA reads TGTGCCAGCAGCTTAGATAGGGGGTGGGACACTGAAGCTTTCTTT. The encoded protein is CASSLDRGWDTEAFF.

This clone appeared a single time. The V call is TRBV2, the J call TRBJ1-4, with D possibly matching TRBD1 (6 bases). Germline CDR1 SNHLY, CDR2 FYNNEI. The CDR3 extends over 14 amino acids. V was trimmed by 0 bases and J by 7 bases, leaving 9 bases between them. The CDR3 DNA follows: TGTGCCAGCAGTGAAGCTATAGGGGGTGAAAAACTGTTTTTT. Its protein product is CASSEAIGGEKLFF.

The gene calls are TRBV7-9 and TRBJ1-1, with D hard to call. CDR1 is SEHNR and CDR2 is FQNEAQ in the germline V gene (reference sequence). The CDR3 runs to 15 residues. V was clipped by 5 bases and J by 2 bases, with 15 bases between them. The DNA of the CDR3 is TGTGCCAGCAGCCCGTCCCTAAACGCTAACACTGAAGCTTTCTTT. Its protein is CASSPSLNANTEAFF.

This chain links TRBV11-3 with TRBJ2-7, with 12 bases aligning to TRBD1. Germline CDR1 SGHNT, CDR2 YENEEA. J lost 5 bases, V lost 5 bases, and 10 bases had no gene match. This CDR3 contains 16 residues. The chain's CDR3 is CASSPISGTGGDEQYF. The DNA of the CDR3 is TGTGCCAGCAGCCCCATTTCCGGGACAGGGGGCGACGAGCAGTACTTC.

The chain is built from TRBV27 and TRBJ2-7; D might be TRBD2 (6 bases). The germline V gene encodes CDR1 MNHEY and CDR2 SMNVEV (reference sequence). The CDR3 is made up of 13 amino acids. V lost 6 bases and J lost 4, with 13 bases in between. CDR3 sequence reads: CASSPGTLYEQYF. The CDR3 nucleotides are TGTGCCAGCAGCCCAGGGACTCTATACGAGCAGTACTTC.

V and J are TRBV28 and TRBJ1-5; 11 positions agree with TRBD1. There are 15 residues in the CDR3. With V trimmed by 4 bases and J by 6 bases, 5 bases remained unmatched. Looked up from germline, CDR1 is MDHEN and CDR2 is SYDVKM. The chain's CDR3 is CASSSAGTGGQPQHF. The CDR3, as DNA: TGTGCCAGCAGTTCGGCCGGGACAGGGGGTCAGCCCCAGCATTTT.

For the CDR3, the DNA is TGTGCCAGTAGAGGTACGGGGGGACACTCCTACGAGCAGTACTTC. It codes for CASRGTGGHSYEQYF. V is TRBV19 and J is TRBJ2-7; D might be TRBD2 (7 bases). Trimming left V 6 bases short and J 0 bases short, with 15 bases between. The CDR3 extends over 15 amino acids. Germline CDR1 reads LNHDA; CDR2 reads SQIVND (reference sequence).

The rearrangement links TRBV5-3 to TRBJ2-7; D call uncertain. TRBV5-3 is flagged as an ORF with uncertain function. V gave up 0 bases and J gave up 0 bases, with 4 bases separating them. The CDR3 has 13 residues. Here the CDR3 reads CARSLDSSYEQYF. CDR3 DNA sequence: TGTGCCAGAAGCTTGGACAGCTCCTACGAGCAGTACTTC.

This rearrangement joins TRBV5-8 to TRBJ2-5, with a tentative D call TRBD2 (6 bases). The CDR3 extends over 13 amino acids. Germline V gives CDR1 SGHTS, CDR2 YDEGEE. V lost 2 bases and J 2 bases, leaving 7 bases between the germline ends. In DNA, the CDR3 is TGTGCCAGCAGCTTTGGGGGGCAAGAGACCCAGTACTTC. Translated, it gives CASSFGGQETQYF.

The CDR3 bases are TGTGCCAGCAGTTGGAGGGACTATGGCTACACCTTC. Translation: CASSWRDYGYTF. The chain links TRBV12-3 or TRBV12-4 to TRBJ1-2, with D uncertain. This CDR3 comprises 12 residues. V lost 4 bases to trimming and J lost 3 bases, with 6 bases between them.

The chain links TRBV7-9 to TRBJ1-3; 8 nucleotides agree with TRBD1. Germline values: CDR1 SEHNR, CDR2 FQNEAQ (reference sequence). V was pared by 5 bases and J by 2 bases, with 2 bases of the junction left unmatched. The CDR3 runs 14 residues. CDR3 DNA: TGTGCCAGCAGCCCGGACAGGGCTGGAAACACCATATATTTT. Amino acid sequence: CASSPDRAGNTIYF.

CDR3 protein: CASRGTGSSGNTIYF. CDR3 in DNA: TGTGCCAGCAGGGGGACAGGATCCTCTGGAAACACCATATATTTT. The rearrangement joins TRBV28 to TRBJ1-3; 8 nucleotides align to TRBD1. Germline V gene data show CDR1 as MDHEN and CDR2 as SYDVKM. V was clipped by 6 bases and J by 0 bases; unmatched bases: 4. The CDR3 loop spans 15 amino acids.

The chain carries TRBV7-9 and TRBJ1-1; TRBD1 might be the D (5 bases). With 2 bases removed from V and 4 bases from J, the gap between germline ends came to 8 bases. The CDR3 runs 13 residues. CDR1 SEHNR and CDR2 FQNEAQ come from the germline V gene (reference sequence). The chain's CDR3 is CASSLWGGTEAFF. The CDR3 nucleotides are TGTGCCAGCAGCTTATGGGGCGGCACTGAAGCTTTCTTT.

V is TRBV27 and J is TRBJ1-5, with 8 bases fitting TRBD1. V dropped 5 bases and J dropped 6; count of bases not matched to a gene: 3. Germline V gives CDR1 MNHEY, CDR2 SMNVEV (reference sequence). The CDR3 spans 13 residues. CDR3 DNA: TGTGCCAGCAGTGGACAGGGAGGTCAGCCCCAGCATTTT. Its translation: CASSGQGGQPQHF.

As DNA, the CDR3 is TGTGCCAGCACCAAAGCGGGGGGACCCTACGAGCAGTACTTC. Protein: CASTKAGGPYEQYF. The gene calls are TRBV7-9 and TRBJ2-7, with TRBD2 matching 9 bases. Losses at the gene ends were 7 bases for V and 2 bases for J; bases not matched to a gene: 6. This CDR3 comprises 14 residues. Germline V lookup: CDR1 SEHNR, CDR2 FQNEAQ (reference sequence). Based on the CDR3 plus reference TRBV7-9 and TRBJ2-7, the full variable domain is DTGVSQNPRHKITKRGQNVTFRCDPISEHNRLYWYRQTLGQGPEFLTYFQNEAQLEKSRLLSDRFSAERPKGSFSTLEIQRTEQGDSAMYLCASTKAGGPYEQYFGPGTRLTVT.

There are a few counts of this clone. The genes are TRBV28 and TRBJ1-6; D ambiguous. V was clipped by 2 bases and J by 8 bases, with 10 bases between them. CDR1 is MDHEN, CDR2 SYDVKM, per germline. This CDR3 is built from 14 residues. In DNA form, the CDR3 reads TGTGCCAGCAGTTTAGGCCAGGATTATTCACCCCTCCACTTT. This translates into CASSLGQDYSPLHF.

The rearrangement links TRBV10-3 to TRBJ2-7; 9 bases match TRBD2. The germline gives CDR1 ENHRY, CDR2 SYGVKD. This CDR3 is built from 16 residues. The V gene end was trimmed by 4 bases and the J gene end by 2 bases; junction bases not matched to a gene: 9. The CDR3 bases are TGTGCCATCAGTGTGAGTAGCGGGGGCCCTCCCTACGAGCAGTACTTC. Translated, it gives CAISVSSGGPPYEQYF.

This chain joins TRBV2 and TRBJ1-5; 7 bases line up with TRBD1. There are 16 residues in the CDR3. Germline V CDR1 and CDR2: SNHLY, FYNNEI. Trimming cost V 6 bases and J 3 bases; bases outside gene matches: 11. DNA for the CDR3: TGTGCCAGCAGCGAATTAGGAGGGACAGTCAATCAGCCCCAGCATTTT. The encoded protein is CASSELGGTVNQPQHF.

V gene TRBV18 combines with J gene TRBJ2-5; D is undetermined. Germline values: CDR1 KGHSH, CDR2 LQKENI. The CDR3 sequence is 13 residues long. With 2 bases removed from V and 4 bases from J, the gap between germline ends came to 8 bases. The CDR3 region is CASSPGVGETQYF. The CDR3 DNA sequence: TGTGCCAGCTCACCAGGAGTGGGAGAGACCCAGTACTTC.

V and J are TRBV21-1 and TRBJ1-2. TRBV21-1 is flagged as a pseudogene. The CDR3 runs to 13 residues. In DNA, the CDR3 is TGTGCCAGCAGCAACGGGGGGTGGAGTGGCTACACCTTC. Residues: CASSNGGWSGYTF.

The V and J genes are TRBV5-8 and TRBJ1-5, with D uncertain. Trimming pared 3 bases from V and 5 bases from J, leaving 9 bases between. The CDR3 is 13 residues long. Per germline, CDR1 SGHTS and CDR2 YDEGEE. The CDR3 DNA reads TGTGCCAGCAGCTCCCCCCCCGATCAGCCCCAGCATTTT. It is translated as CASSSPPDQPQHF. The full variable domain, its missing parts supplied by reference TRBV5-8 and TRBJ1-5, is EAGVTQSPTHLIKTRGQQATLRCSPISGHTSVYWYQQALGLGLQFLLWYDEGEERNRGNFPPRFSGRQFPNYSSELNVNALELEDSALYLCASSSPPDQPQHFGDGTRLSIL.

The chain employs TRBV5-5 and TRBJ2-2; 9 bases are shared with TRBD1. Unmatched junction bases numbered 13, after V lost 5 bases and J lost 5 bases. Germline CDR1 reads SGHKS; CDR2 reads YYEKEE (reference sequence). The CDR3 loop spans 17 amino acids. The CDR3 DNA reads TGTGCCAGCAGTCCTTTTCCGGGACAGGGTATTACCGGGGAGCTGTTTTTT. Protein product: CASSPFPGQGITGELFF.

This clone was counted once. The rearrangement uses TRBV3-1 (or the pseudogene TRBV3-2) and TRBJ2-5; 8 bases map to TRBD2. The germline V gene has CDR1 LGHDT and CDR2 YNNKEL (reference sequence). The CDR3 extends over 16 amino acids. Losses at the gene ends were 0 bases for V and 6 bases for J; bases not matched to a gene: 9. This CDR3 is CASSQDDGLAGKTQYF. In DNA form, the CDR3 reads TGTGCCAGCAGCCAAGATGACGGGCTAGCGGGTAAGACCCAGTACTTC.

The CDR3 is CASSIEQGGNEKLFF. The CDR3 nucleotides read TGTGCCAGTAGTATCGAACAGGGGGGCAATGAAAAACTGTTTTTT. V usage is TRBV19 and J usage is TRBJ1-4; the match to TRBD1 covers 8 bases. CDR1 and CDR2 from the germline V gene are LNHDA and SQIVND (reference sequence). The V and J ends lost 3 bases and 5 bases, in that order; junction bases with no gene match: 5. The CDR3 totals 15 residues.

The chain links TRBV27 to TRBJ2-1; D remains unclear. The V and J ends lost 6 bases and 1 base respectively, with 13 bases between them. The CDR3 loop spans 15 amino acids. Germline V gives CDR1 MNHEY, CDR2 SMNVEV (reference sequence). This chain's CDR3 is CASSLESGSYNEQFF. CDR3 bases: TGTGCCAGCAGCCTAGAAAGTGGTTCCTACAATGAGCAGTTCTTC.

The rearrangement joins TRBV29-1 to TRBJ1-4, with D maybe TRBD1 (5 bases). The CDR3 has 13 amino acids. Germline CDR1 reads SQVTM; CDR2 reads ANQGSEA. V gave up 7 bases and J gave up 2 bases, with 11 bases separating them. The CDR3 DNA reads as TGCAGCGGGGGGTCCTCGACTAATGAAAAACTGTTTTTT. Translated: CSGGSSTNEKLFF.

The chain recombines TRBV5-6 with TRBJ1-1; the D gene is possibly TRBD1 (6 bases). The CDR3 runs to 14 residues. The germline V gene encodes CDR1 SGHDT and CDR2 YYEEEE. With 4 bases removed from V and 3 bases from J, the gap between germline ends came to 13 bases. The CDR3 DNA is TGTGCCAGCAGCGGAGGGGGGAGGGACACTGAAGCTTTCTTT. Amino acid sequence: CASSGGGRDTEAFF.

V gene TRBV5-8 combines with J gene TRBJ1-1; tentatively, D is TRBD1 (5 bases). The germline V gene encodes CDR1 SGHTS and CDR2 YDEGEE. V dropped 4 bases and J dropped 1 base, with 11 bases sitting between them. The CDR3 loop spans 14 amino acids. DNA of the CDR3: TGTGCCAGCAGCCTGGGACGGAGGAACACTGAAGCTTTCTTT. It codes for CASSLGRRNTEAFF. The variable domain in full, with the rest retrieved from reference TRBV5-8 and TRBJ1-1, is EAGVTQSPTHLIKTRGQQATLRCSPISGHTSVYWYQQALGLGLQFLLWYDEGEERNRGNFPPRFSGRQFPNYSSELNVNALELEDSALYLCASSLGRRNTEAFFGQGTRLTVV.

The CDR3 DNA follows: TGTGCCAGCAGCCACCGAAGGGGACAGATGGTGAATGAGCAGTTCTTC. The encoded protein is CASSHRRGQMVNEQFF. The J gene is TRBJ2-1, the V gene TRBV3-1 (or the pseudogene TRBV3-2); the match to TRBD1 covers 7 bases. V shed 3 bases and J 7 bases; nucleotides not matched to a gene: 12. The CDR3 is 16 residues long. Germline V gives CDR1 LGHDT, CDR2 YNNKEL (reference sequence).

The rearrangement uses TRBV27 and TRBJ2-7, with D possibly matching TRBD1 (6 bases). Germline V gives CDR1 MNHEY, CDR2 SMNVEV (reference sequence). V lost 5 bases, J lost 2 bases, and 16 bases lay in between. The CDR3 is 15 residues long. In DNA, the CDR3 is TGTGCCAGCAGTCCCCAACAGGGTTTTACCTACGAGCAGTACTTC. This codes for CASSPQQGFTYEQYF.